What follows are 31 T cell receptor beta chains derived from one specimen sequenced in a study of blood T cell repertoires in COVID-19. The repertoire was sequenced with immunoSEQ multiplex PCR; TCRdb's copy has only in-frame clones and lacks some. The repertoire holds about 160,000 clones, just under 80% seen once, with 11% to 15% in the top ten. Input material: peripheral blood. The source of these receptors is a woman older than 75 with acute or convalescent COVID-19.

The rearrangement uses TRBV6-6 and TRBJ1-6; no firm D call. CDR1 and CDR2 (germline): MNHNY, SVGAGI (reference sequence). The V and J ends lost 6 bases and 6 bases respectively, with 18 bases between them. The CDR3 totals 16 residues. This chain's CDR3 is CASSRRGGVINSPLHF. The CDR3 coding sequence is TGTGCCAGCAGCCGACGCGGAGGAGTTATTAATTCACCCCTCCACTTT.

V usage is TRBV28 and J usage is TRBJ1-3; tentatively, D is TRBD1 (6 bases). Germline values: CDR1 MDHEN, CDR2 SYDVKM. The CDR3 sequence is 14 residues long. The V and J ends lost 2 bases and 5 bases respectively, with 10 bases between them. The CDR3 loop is CASSLAGARNTIYF. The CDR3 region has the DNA TGTGCCAGCAGTTTAGCAGGGGCCAGAAACACCATATATTTT.

In DNA form, the CDR3 reads TGTGCCATAAAAAAAACGGCTGGGGCCAACGTCCTGACTTTC. Its protein product is CAIKKTAGANVLTF. V usage is TRBV2 and J usage is TRBJ2-6; no clear D. The ends were cut back, 10 bases at V and 2 bases at J, with 12 bases in the middle. Per the germline V gene, CDR1 is SNHLY and CDR2 is FYNNEI. The CDR3 covers 14 residues.

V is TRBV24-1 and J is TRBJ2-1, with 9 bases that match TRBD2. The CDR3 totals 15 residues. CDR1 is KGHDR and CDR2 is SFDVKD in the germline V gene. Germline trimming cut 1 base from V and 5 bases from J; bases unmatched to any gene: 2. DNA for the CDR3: TGTGCCACCAGTGATTTTTCTAGCGGGAACAATGAGCAGTTCTTC. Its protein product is CATSDFSSGNNEQFF.

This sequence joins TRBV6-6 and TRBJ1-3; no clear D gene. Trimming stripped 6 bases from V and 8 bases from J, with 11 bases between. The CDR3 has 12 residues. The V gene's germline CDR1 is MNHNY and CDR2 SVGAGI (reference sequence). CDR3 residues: CASSTPADTIYF. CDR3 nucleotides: TGTGCCAGCAGCACTCCGGCGGACACCATATATTTT.

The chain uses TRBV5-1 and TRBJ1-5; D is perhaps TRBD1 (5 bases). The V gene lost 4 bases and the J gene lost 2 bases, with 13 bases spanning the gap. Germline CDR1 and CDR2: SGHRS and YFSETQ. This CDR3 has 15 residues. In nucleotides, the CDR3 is TGCGCCAGCAGCCCCGAGGCAGGGCGCAATCAGCCCCAGCATTTT. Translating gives CASSPEAGRNQPQHF.

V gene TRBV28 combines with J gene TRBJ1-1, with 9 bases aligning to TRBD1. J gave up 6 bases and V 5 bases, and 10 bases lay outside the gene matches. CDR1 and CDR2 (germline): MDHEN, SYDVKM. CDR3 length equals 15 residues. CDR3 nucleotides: TGTGCCAGCAGTGGGGGACAGGGCCGGTACGCTGAAGCTTTCTTT. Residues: CASSGGQGRYAEAFF.

CDR3 in DNA: TGTGCCAGCAGTTTGAGTTACACAGATACGCAGTATTTT. Its protein product is CASSLSYTDTQYF. This chain connects TRBV12-3 or TRBV12-4 to TRBJ2-3; D ambiguous. The CDR3 is 13 amino acids. V was trimmed by 3 bases and J by 2 bases, leaving 6 bases between them.

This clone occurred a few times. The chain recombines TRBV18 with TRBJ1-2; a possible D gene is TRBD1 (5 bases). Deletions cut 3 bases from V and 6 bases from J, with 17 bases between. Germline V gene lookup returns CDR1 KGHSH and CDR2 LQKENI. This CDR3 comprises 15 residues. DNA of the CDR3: TGTGCCAGCTCACCCCAGGAGCTCTCCAGGGATGGCTACACCTTC. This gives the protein CASSPQELSRDGYTF.

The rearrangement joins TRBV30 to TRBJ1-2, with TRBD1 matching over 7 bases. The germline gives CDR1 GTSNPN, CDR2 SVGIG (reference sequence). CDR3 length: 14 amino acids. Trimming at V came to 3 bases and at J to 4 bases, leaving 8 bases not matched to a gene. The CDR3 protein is CAWRRDRSGYGYTF. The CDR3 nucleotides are TGTGCCTGGAGACGGGACAGATCTGGCTATGGCTACACCTTC.

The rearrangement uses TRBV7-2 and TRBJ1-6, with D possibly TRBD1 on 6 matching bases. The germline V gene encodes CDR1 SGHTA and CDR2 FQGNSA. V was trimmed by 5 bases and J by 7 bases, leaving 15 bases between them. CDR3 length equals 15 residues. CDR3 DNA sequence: TGTGCCAGCAGCCACCAACAGGGAGACAATTCACCCCTCCACTTT. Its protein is CASSHQQGDNSPLHF.

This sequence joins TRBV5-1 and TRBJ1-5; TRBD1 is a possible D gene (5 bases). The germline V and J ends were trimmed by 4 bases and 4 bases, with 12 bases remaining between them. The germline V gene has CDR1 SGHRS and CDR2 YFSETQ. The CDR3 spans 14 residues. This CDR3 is CASSPGGENQPQHF. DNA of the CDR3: TGCGCCAGCAGCCCCGGGGGGGAGAATCAGCCCCAGCATTTT.

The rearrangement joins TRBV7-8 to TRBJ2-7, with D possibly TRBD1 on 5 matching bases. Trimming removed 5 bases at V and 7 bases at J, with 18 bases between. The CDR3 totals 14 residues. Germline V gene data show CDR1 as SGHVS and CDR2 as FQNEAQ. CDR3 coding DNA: TGTGCCAGCAGCCCGGGTGACAGTCTAGGGGAGCAGTACTTC. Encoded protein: CASSPGDSLGEQYF.

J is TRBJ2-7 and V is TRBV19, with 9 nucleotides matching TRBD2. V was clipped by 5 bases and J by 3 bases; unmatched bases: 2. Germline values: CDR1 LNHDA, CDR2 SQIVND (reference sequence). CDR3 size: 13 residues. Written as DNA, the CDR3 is TGTGCCAGTAGTGTGACTAGCGGCTACGAGCAGTACTTC. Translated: CASSVTSGYEQYF. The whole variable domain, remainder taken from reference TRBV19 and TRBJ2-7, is DGGITQSPKYLFRKEGQNVTLSCEQNLNHDAMYWYRQDPGQGLRLIYYSQIVNDFQKGDIAEGYSVSREKKESFPLTVTSAQKNPTAFYLCASSVTSGYEQYFGPGTRLTVT.

CDR3 in amino acids: CASSLVSGRDEQYF. The DNA of the CDR3 is TGTGCCAGCAGCTTAGTCTCCGGGAGGGACGAGCAGTACTTC. The chain carries TRBV7-2 and TRBJ2-7; 8 nucleotides line up with TRBD2. Germline values: CDR1 SGHTA, CDR2 FQGNSA. The junction had 4 bases not matched to a gene; V was cut back by 1 base and J by 5 bases. The CDR3 extends over 14 amino acids.

The CDR3 bases are TGCGCCAGCAGCCAAGAATCGGGTCAGGGGTTAGGCTACTACAATGAGCAGTTCTTC. Translating gives CASSQESGQGLGYYNEQFF. The V call is TRBV4-1, the J call TRBJ2-1, with D tentatively TRBD1 (6 bases). Trimming took 0 bases from V and 3 from J, leaving 21 bases between them. This CDR3 contains 19 residues. From germline, CDR1 is MGHRA and CDR2 YSYEKL.

The CDR3, as DNA: TGTGCCAGCAGCCACACAGGGACCCTCTATGGCTACACCTTC. Translation: CASSHTGTLYGYTF. The J gene is TRBJ1-2, the V gene TRBV7-2, with a tentative D call TRBD1 (6 bases). Germline CDR1 is SGHTA and CDR2 is FQGNSA. CDR3 length: 14 residues. The V end was cut by 5 bases, the J end by 4 bases, with 14 bases between. Full variable domain (rest looked up from reference TRBV7-2 and TRBJ1-2): GAGVSQSPSNKVTEKGKDVELRCDPISGHTALYWYRQSLGQGLEFLIYFQGNSAPDKSGLPSDRFSAERTGGSVSTLTIQRTQQEDSAVYLCASSHTGTLYGYTFGSGTRLTVV.

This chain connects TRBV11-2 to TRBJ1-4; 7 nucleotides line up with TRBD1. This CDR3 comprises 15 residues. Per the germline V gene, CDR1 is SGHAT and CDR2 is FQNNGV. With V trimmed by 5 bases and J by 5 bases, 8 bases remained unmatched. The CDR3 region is CASSTDREGNEKLFF. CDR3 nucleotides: TGTGCCAGCAGCACAGACAGGGAAGGGAATGAAAAACTGTTTTTT.

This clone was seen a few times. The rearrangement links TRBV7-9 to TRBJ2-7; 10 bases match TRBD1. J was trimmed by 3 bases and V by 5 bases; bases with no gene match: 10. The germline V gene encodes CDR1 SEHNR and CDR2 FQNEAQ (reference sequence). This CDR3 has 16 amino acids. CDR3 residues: CASSGQGGTGFYEQYF. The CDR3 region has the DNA TGTGCCAGCAGCGGACAGGGGGGGACAGGGTTCTACGAGCAGTACTTC.

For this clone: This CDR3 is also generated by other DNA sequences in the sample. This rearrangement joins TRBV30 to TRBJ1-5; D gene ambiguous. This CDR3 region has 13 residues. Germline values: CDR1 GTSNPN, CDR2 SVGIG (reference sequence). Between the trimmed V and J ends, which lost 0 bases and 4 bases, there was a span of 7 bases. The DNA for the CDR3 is TGTGCCTGGAGTGTACGGGAAAATCAGCCCCAGCATTTT. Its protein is CAWSVRENQPQHF. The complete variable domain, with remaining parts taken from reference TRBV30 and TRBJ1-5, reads SQTIHQWPATLVQPVGSPLSLECTVEGTSNPNLYWYRQAAGRGLQLLFYSVGIGQISSEVPQNLSASRPQDRQFILSSKKLLLSDSGFYLCAWSVRENQPQHFGDGTRLSIL.

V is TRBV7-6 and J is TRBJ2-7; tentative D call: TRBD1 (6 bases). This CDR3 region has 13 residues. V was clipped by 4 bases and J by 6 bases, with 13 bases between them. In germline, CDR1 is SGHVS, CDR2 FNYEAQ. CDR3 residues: CASSSQTGTEQYF. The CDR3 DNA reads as TGTGCCAGCAGCTCCCAGACAGGCACCGAGCAGTACTTC.

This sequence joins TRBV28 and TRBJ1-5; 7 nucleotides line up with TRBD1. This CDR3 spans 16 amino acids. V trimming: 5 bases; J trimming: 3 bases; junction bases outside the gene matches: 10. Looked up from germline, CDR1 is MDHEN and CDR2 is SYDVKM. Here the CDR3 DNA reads TGTGCCAGCAGTCATCACCGGGACAGCCCCAATCAGCCCCAGCATTTT. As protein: CASSHHRDSPNQPQHF.

The CDR3 DNA reads TGCGCCAGCAGTGAGGGGGCAAGAGGTGGGGAGCTGTTTTTT. It is translated as CASSEGARGGELFF. V and J are TRBV10-1 and TRBJ2-2; TRBD1 is a possible D gene (5 bases). The CDR3 sequence is 14 residues long. The germline V gene encodes CDR1 WNHNN and CDR2 SYGVQD (reference sequence). Deletions cut 2 bases from V and 8 bases from J, with 12 bases between.

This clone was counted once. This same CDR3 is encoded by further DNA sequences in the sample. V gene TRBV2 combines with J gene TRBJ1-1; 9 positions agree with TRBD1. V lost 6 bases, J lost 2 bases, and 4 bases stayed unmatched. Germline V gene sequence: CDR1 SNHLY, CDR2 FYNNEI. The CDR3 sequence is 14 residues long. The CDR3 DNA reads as TGTGCCAGCAGCCGGACAGGGGTAAACACTGAAGCTTTCTTT. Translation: CASSRTGVNTEAFF.

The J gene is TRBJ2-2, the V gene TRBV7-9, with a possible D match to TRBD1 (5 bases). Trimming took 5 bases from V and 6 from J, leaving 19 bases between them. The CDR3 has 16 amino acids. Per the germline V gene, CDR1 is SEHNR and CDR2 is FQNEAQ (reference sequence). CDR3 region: CASSRGQGPAAGELFF. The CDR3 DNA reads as TGTGCCAGCAGCCGAGGCCAGGGCCCCGCGGCCGGGGAGCTGTTTTTT.

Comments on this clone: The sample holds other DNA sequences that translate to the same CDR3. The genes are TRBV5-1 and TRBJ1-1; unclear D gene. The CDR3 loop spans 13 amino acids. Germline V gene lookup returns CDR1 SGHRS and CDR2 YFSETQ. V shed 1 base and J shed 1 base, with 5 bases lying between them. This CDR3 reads CASSLTGNTEAFF. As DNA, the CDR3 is TGCGCCAGCAGCTTGACGGGGAACACTGAAGCTTTCTTT.

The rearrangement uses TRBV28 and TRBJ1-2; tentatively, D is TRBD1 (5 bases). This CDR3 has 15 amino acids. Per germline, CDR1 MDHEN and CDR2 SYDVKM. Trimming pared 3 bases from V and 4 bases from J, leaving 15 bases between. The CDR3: CASSLIGGGRYGYTF. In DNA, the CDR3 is TGTGCCAGCAGTTTGATCGGGGGTGGACGCTATGGCTACACCTTC.

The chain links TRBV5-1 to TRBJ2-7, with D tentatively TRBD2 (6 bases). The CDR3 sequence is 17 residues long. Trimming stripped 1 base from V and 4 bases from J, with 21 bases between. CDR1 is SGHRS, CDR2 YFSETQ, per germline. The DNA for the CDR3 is TGCGCCAGCAGCTTGCCTCCCGCGGGAAATCGTATGTACGAGCAGTACTTC. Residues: CASSLPPAGNRMYEQYF.

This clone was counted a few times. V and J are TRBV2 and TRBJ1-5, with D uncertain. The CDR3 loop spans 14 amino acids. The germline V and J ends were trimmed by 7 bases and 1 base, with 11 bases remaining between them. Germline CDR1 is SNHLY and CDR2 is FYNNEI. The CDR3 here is CASTPIESNQPQHF. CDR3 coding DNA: TGTGCCAGCACCCCTATAGAGAGCAATCAGCCCCAGCATTTT. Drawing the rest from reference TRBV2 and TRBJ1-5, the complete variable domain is EPEVTQTPSHQVTQMGQEVILRCVPISNHLYFYWYRQILGQKVEFLVSFYNNEISEKSEIFDDQFSVERPDGSNFTLKIRSTKLEDSAMYFCASTPIESNQPQHFGDGTRLSIL.

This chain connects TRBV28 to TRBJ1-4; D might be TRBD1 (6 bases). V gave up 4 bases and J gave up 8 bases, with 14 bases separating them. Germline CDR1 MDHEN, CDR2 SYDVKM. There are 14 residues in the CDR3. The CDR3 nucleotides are TGTGCCAGCAGTTACGGGACATATAGGGAAAAACTGTTTTTT. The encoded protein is CASSYGTYREKLFF.

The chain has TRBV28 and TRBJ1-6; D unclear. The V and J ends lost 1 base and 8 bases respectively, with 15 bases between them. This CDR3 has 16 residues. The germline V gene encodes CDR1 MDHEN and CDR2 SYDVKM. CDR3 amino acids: CASSLSPGAFYSPLHF. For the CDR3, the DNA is TGTGCCAGCAGTTTATCCCCGGGAGCCTTCTATTCACCCCTCCACTTT.